A single sample gave rise to the 22 T cell receptor beta chains below, sequenced in a study of regulatory T cells in long-lasting Graves disease. This sample's time point: newly diagnosed GD, antithyroid drugs for less than 3 months. Construction of the TCR library relied on RNA isolated from PBMCs. Arm-PCR of CDR3 regions with iRepertoire HTBI primers generated TCR beta libraries. In TCRdb, the multiplex PCR reads were re-called with MiXCR into one record per CDR3 protein. Found here are some 220,000 distinct CDR3 sequences, around 19% of them singletons; the top ten hold approximately 10%. The same data also contributed to another study, on T cells in Graves' hyperthyroidism and ophthalmopathy.

Sequenced material: peripheral blood mononuclear cells (PBMCs), taken at new diagnosis, from a patient treated with antithyroid drugs. These receptors were obtained from a woman aged 25 to 39 with Graves disease.

In its sample, this clonotype was seen many times. The chain employs TRBV11-2 and TRBJ1-1, with D possibly TRBD1 on 5 matching bases. The V gene's germline CDR1 is SGHAT and CDR2 FQNNGV. Deletions cut 3 bases from V and 0 bases from J, with 11 bases between. The CDR3 length is 15 residues. The CDR3 DNA is TGTGCCAGCAGCTTCACAGGAACCATGAACACTGAAGCTTTCTTT. Translating gives CASSFTGTMNTEAFF.

The chain is built from TRBV13 and TRBJ2-3, with 11 bases matching TRBD2. CDR1 PRHDT and CDR2 FYEKMQ come from the germline V gene (reference sequence). The ends lost 4 bases at V and 2 bases at J; junction bases unmatched: 8. The CDR3 totals 17 residues. This CDR3 reads CASSSPGSGRDTDTQYF. The DNA of the CDR3 is TGTGCCAGCAGCTCCCCGGGTAGCGGGAGGGACACAGATACGCAGTATTTT.

The gene calls are TRBV28 and TRBJ1-2, with 10 bases identical to TRBD1. Trimming took 6 bases from V and 6 from J; bases not matched to a gene: 10. The CDR3 runs 15 residues. The V gene's germline CDR1 is MDHEN and CDR2 SYDVKM. The CDR3 nucleotides read TGTGCCAGCAGACTCTCGACAGGGGGCGCAAATGGCTACACCTTC. It codes for CASRLSTGGANGYTF.

V and J are TRBV2 and TRBJ1-6, with 7 bases identical to TRBD1. V dropped 5 bases and J dropped 6; count of bases not matched to a gene: 13. CDR3 size: 17 residues. The germline CDR1 and CDR2 sequences are SNHLY and FYNNEI. The CDR3 protein is CASSSMLTGSANSPLHF. CDR3 nucleotides: TGTGCCAGCAGTTCGATGTTGACAGGGTCTGCTAATTCACCCCTCCACTTT.

This clonotype came up many times. The chain carries TRBV9 and TRBJ2-5, with 8 positions matching TRBD2. The CDR3 covers 18 residues. CDR1 is SGDLS and CDR2 is YYNGEE in the germline V gene. V trimming: 4 bases; J trimming: 7 bases; junction bases outside the gene matches: 21. For the CDR3, the DNA is TGTGCCAGCAGCACCCCCCGGGCGGGAGGAGGGGGGTCGGGGACCCAGTACTTC. Translated: CASSTPRAGGGGSGTQYF.

As to this clonotype: A much larger clone sits a single nucleotide away, making a read error possible. V and J are TRBV20-1 and TRBJ2-7; the D gene is possibly TRBD1 (5 bases). CDR3 size: 12 residues. Germline V gene sequence: CDR1 DFQATT, CDR2 SNEGSKA (reference sequence). The CDR3 DNA reads TGCAGTGTTAGAGATGGCAGGGTCGAGCAGTACTTC. This gives the protein CSVRDGRVEQYF.

This clonotype came up many times. The chain uses TRBV11-2 and TRBJ2-5, with TRBD1 matching over 9 bases. Trimming took 4 bases from V and 4 from J; bases not matched to a gene: 7. This CDR3 has 15 residues. Looked up from germline, CDR1 is SGHAT and CDR2 is FQNNGV. CDR3 nucleotide sequence: TGTGCCAGCAGCTCACGGACAGGGGAGGGAGAGACCCAGTACTTC. Translating gives CASSSRTGEGETQYF. Based on the CDR3 plus reference TRBV11-2 and TRBJ2-5, the full variable domain is EAGVAQSPRYKIIEKRQSVAFWCNPISGHATLYWYQQILGQGPKLLIQFQNNGVVDDSQLPKDRFSAERLKGVDSTLKIQPAKLEDSAVYLCASSSRTGEGETQYFGPGTRLLVL.

The sample holds many counts of this clonotype. The genes are TRBV28 and TRBJ1-2; D ambiguous. CDR3 length: 12 residues. Germline V CDR1 and CDR2: MDHEN, SYDVKM. Between the trimmed V and J ends, which lost 3 bases and 9 bases, there was a span of 11 bases. DNA for the CDR3: TGTGCCAGCAGTTTTAGAACGAACAGCTACACCTTC. This sequence encodes CASSFRTNSYTF.

The CDR3 reads CASSLWERENTGELFF. CDR3 nucleotide sequence: TGTGCCAGCAGTTTATGGGAGCGGGAGAACACCGGGGAGCTGTTTTTT. The chain couples TRBV28 to TRBJ2-2; TRBD2 matches at 7 bases. V was pared by 0 bases and J by 1 base, with 2 bases of the junction left unmatched. The CDR3 covers 16 residues. Germline lookup yields CDR1 MDHEN and CDR2 SYDVKM.

CDR3 sequence: CASSPFRIMNEQYF. In nucleotides, the CDR3 is TGTGCCAGCAGCCCATTTCGTATTATGAACGAGCAGTACTTC. The chain is built from TRBV11-1 and TRBJ2-7; D remains ambiguous. In germline, CDR1 is SGHAT, CDR2 FQDESV (reference sequence). V lost 5 bases, J lost 5 bases, and 16 bases lay in between. The CDR3 is made up of 14 amino acids.

This clonotype came up many times. This chain joins TRBV27 and TRBJ2-7; 11 nucleotides align to TRBD1. Germline V gene sequence: CDR1 MNHEY, CDR2 SMNVEV (reference sequence). This CDR3 is 15 amino acids long. The trim removed 3 bases at V and 3 bases at J, leaving 4 bases unmatched. CDR3 in DNA: TGTGCCAGCAGTTTCGGGACAGGGGGTTTCTACGAGCAGTACTTC. This translates into CASSFGTGGFYEQYF.

This clonotype was picked up many times. The chain combines TRBV3-1 with TRBJ2-5; D gene unclear. Between the trimmed V and J ends, which lost 2 bases and 3 bases, there was a span of 7 bases. Germline CDR1 and CDR2: LGHDT and YNNKEL (reference sequence). CDR3 size: 13 residues. The CDR3 is CASSQNGEETQYF. The DNA of the CDR3 is TGTGCCAGCAGCCAAAACGGAGAAGAGACCCAGTACTTC.

This clonotype has a count of ten or more. V is TRBV28 and J is TRBJ2-2; the D is unclear. V was shortened by 4 bases and J by 4 bases, with 19 bases between the two germline ends. The germline V gene encodes CDR1 MDHEN and CDR2 SYDVKM. The CDR3 is 17 amino acids. This chain's CDR3 is CASSSDRRGLVTGELFF. DNA of the CDR3: TGTGCCAGCAGTTCGGACCGCCGAGGTCTTGTCACCGGGGAGCTGTTTTTT.

There are many counts of this clonotype. The rearrangement joins TRBV12-3 or TRBV12-4 to TRBJ2-1, with D unresolved. CDR3 length: 15 amino acids. V was pared by 6 bases and J by 5 bases, with 17 bases between. The CDR3 DNA sequence: TGTGCCAGCAGCCCCTGGTCGGTTACTGACAATGAGCAGTTCTTC. It encodes CASSPWSVTDNEQFF.

This clonotype appeared many times. The CDR3 protein is CATSDPGRGGTDTQYF. As DNA, the CDR3 is TGTGCCACCAGTGACCCCGGGAGGGGGGGCACAGATACGCAGTATTTT. The rearrangement uses TRBV24-1 and TRBJ2-3; TRBD2 aligns across 8 bases. Losses at the gene ends were 4 bases for V and 1 base for J; bases not matched to a gene: 6. CDR3 length: 16 amino acids. The V gene's germline CDR1 is KGHDR and CDR2 SFDVKD.

The sample holds many counts of this clonotype. This chain joins TRBV2 and TRBJ2-1; 12 nucleotides match TRBD2. V dropped 2 bases and J dropped 9; count of bases not matched to a gene: 8. The germline CDR1 and CDR2 sequences are SNHLY and FYNNEI. The CDR3 is made up of 16 amino acids. The CDR3 sequence is CASSERTSGMGGEQFF. CDR3 DNA: TGTGCCAGCAGTGAAAGGACTAGCGGGATGGGGGGTGAGCAGTTCTTC.

The gene calls are TRBV3-1 and TRBJ2-6; D is possibly TRBD1 or TRBD2 (5 bases each). Between the trimmed V and J ends, which lost 4 bases and 2 bases, there was a span of 12 bases. The CDR3 has 16 amino acids. The germline gives CDR1 LGHDT, CDR2 YNNKEL (reference sequence). CDR3 region: CASSPGANPGANVLTF. The CDR3, as DNA: TGTGCCAGCAGCCCCGGGGCCAACCCTGGGGCCAACGTCCTGACTTTC.

The chain has TRBV5-4 and TRBJ1-1, with D tentatively TRBD1 (5 bases). The length of the CDR3 is 16 residues. V was shortened by 8 bases and J by 7 bases, with 27 bases between the two germline ends. The V gene's germline CDR1 is SGHNT and CDR2 YYREEE (reference sequence). CDR3 sequence: CARRRTRDGEGVEAFF. The CDR3 DNA reads TGTGCCAGGAGGAGAACCAGGGACGGGGAAGGGGTTGAAGCTTTCTTT.

This clonotype was counted ten times or more. The CDR3 coding sequence is TGTGCCAGCAGCCAACAGGGGACAGGATGGGCAGATACGCAGTATTTT. Translating it yields CASSQQGTGWADTQYF. This rearrangement joins TRBV3-1 to TRBJ2-3; 8 nucleotides match TRBD1. This CDR3 contains 16 residues. Germline values: CDR1 LGHDT, CDR2 YNNKEL (reference sequence). V shed 2 bases, J shed 4 bases, and the junction held 8 bases outside the gene matches.

This clonotype was picked up many times. The chain has TRBV6-5 and TRBJ1-1, with D maybe TRBD1 (5 bases). The CDR3 runs 13 residues. V was trimmed by 0 bases and J by 4 bases, leaving 6 bases between them. Germline values: CDR1 MNHEY, CDR2 SVGAGI. Here the CDR3 reads CASSYSGGTEAFF. For the CDR3, the DNA is TGTGCCAGCAGTTACTCGGGGGGCACTGAAGCTTTCTTT.

Ten or more counts support this clonotype. The chain carries TRBV19 and TRBJ1-2; no firm D call. The CDR3 loop spans 18 amino acids. V was trimmed by 3 bases and J by 0 bases, leaving 20 bases between them. Germline V lookup: CDR1 LNHDA, CDR2 SQIVND (reference sequence). The CDR3 sequence is CASSIRIQGGLTNYGYTF. DNA of the CDR3: TGTGCCAGTAGTATCCGAATTCAAGGAGGACTCACTAACTATGGCTACACCTTC.

Ten or more counts support this clonotype. The chain uses TRBV28 and TRBJ1-2, with D possibly matching TRBD1 (5 bases). V lost 6 bases to trimming and J lost 4 bases, with 12 bases between them. Germline assignment: CDR1 MDHEN and CDR2 SYDVKM. The CDR3 runs to 13 residues. CDR3 sequence reads: CASRSRDLYGYTF. CDR3 DNA sequence: TGTGCCAGCAGGAGCAGGGACCTCTATGGCTACACCTTC.